One sample yielded the 19 T cell receptor beta chains listed below, sequenced in a study of T-cell reconstitution after alpha-beta-depleted transplantation in children (dated by TCRdb to the mid-2010s). Library method: PCR. The listed sequencing device is Illumina HiSeq 2500. TCR libraries were prepared with molecular barcoding, using unique molecular identifiers to normalize TCRbeta repertoire quantification. TCRdb reran the public reads through fastp at Q25 and MiXCR, keeping productive beta chains. Entries are consolidated by CDR3 protein sequence, retaining the most common genes and DNA. This sample has approximately 400,000 distinct CDR3 sequences in its table, and about a tenth of those were observed once. Jointly, the top ten make up roughly 6% of the sample. Sequences were derived from PBMCs from the stem cell graft donor, sampled from the stem cell graft. These receptors were taken from a human donor who donated a stem cell graft to a child with acute myeloid leukemia.

This clonotype came up many times. CDR3 nucleotides: TGCGCCAGCAGCCCCAGTGTAGCCCGATCCTACGAGCAGTACTTC. It translates to CASSPSVARSYEQYF. The genes are TRBV4-3 and TRBJ2-7; the D is unclear. The CDR3 sequence is 15 residues long. Trimming took 4 bases from V and 1 from J, leaving 14 bases between them. Germline V gene lookup returns CDR1 LGHNA and CDR2 YSLEER.

This clonotype came up many times. The chain has TRBV6-2 or TRBV6-3 and TRBJ2-6, with 7 bases lining up with TRBD1. Germline V lookup: CDR1 MNHEY, CDR2 SVGEGT. CDR3 size: 18 residues. Trimming cost V 6 bases and J 1 base; bases outside gene matches: 12. For the CDR3, the DNA is TGTGCCAGCAGCAGAAACAGGGGATTTATGTCTGGGGCCAACGTCCTGACTTTC. Translated, it gives CASSRNRGFMSGANVLTF.

The rearrangement joins TRBV13 to TRBJ2-5, with unresolved D. V was cut by 0 bases and J by 1 base, with 9 bases left in between. This CDR3 has 15 residues. Germline CDR1 reads PRHDT; CDR2 reads FYEKMQ (reference sequence). CDR3 region: CASSLGVGVQETQYF. In DNA, the CDR3 is TGTGCCAGCAGCTTAGGGGTCGGAGTCCAAGAGACCCAGTACTTC.

The CDR3 DNA sequence: TGTGCCAGCAGCTCAGGACAGTTCAAATTTGATTCACCCCTCCACTTT. It encodes CASSSGQFKFDSPLHF. The V and J genes are TRBV5-5 and TRBJ1-6, with D perhaps matching TRBD1 (6 bases). CDR1 SGHKS and CDR2 YYEKEE come from the germline V gene (reference sequence). This CDR3 contains 16 residues. The V and J ends lost 3 bases and 8 bases respectively, with 18 bases between them.

This clonotype was seen only a few times. The chain has TRBV20-1 and TRBJ1-5, with D maybe TRBD1 (6 bases). Germline assignment: CDR1 DFQATT and CDR2 SNEGSKA (reference sequence). There are 15 residues in the CDR3. Trimming pared 1 base from V and 4 bases from J, leaving 14 bases between. CDR3 sequence: CSARVTGKENQPQHF. The CDR3 bases are TGCAGTGCTAGAGTTACAGGGAAAGAGAATCAGCCCCAGCATTTT.

This clonotype was counted many times. The chain recombines TRBV29-1 with TRBJ2-5, with TRBD2 matching over 7 bases. Trimming took 6 bases from V and 4 from J; bases not matched to a gene: 8. Germline CDR1 and CDR2: SQVTM and ANQGSEA. CDR3 size: 13 residues. CDR3 amino acids: CSVYSWGGETQYF. The CDR3 DNA follows: TGCAGCGTCTACTCCTGGGGGGGAGAGACCCAGTACTTC.

This clonotype was seen only a few times. The V call is TRBV5-1, the J call TRBJ2-5; D tentatively fits TRBD1 or TRBD2 (5 bases each). Germline loops: CDR1 SGHRS, CDR2 YFSETQ. Trimming removed 0 bases from V and 5 bases from J, with 14 bases in between. This CDR3 is built from 15 residues. Written as DNA, the CDR3 is TGCGCCAGCAGCTTGGCCCCAGGGAGTAGGGAGACCCAGTACTTC. It specifies CASSLAPGSRETQYF.

This clonotype was detected only a few times. The rearrangement uses TRBV9 and TRBJ2-1; TRBD1 matches 10 bases. CDR3 length equals 15 residues. The V and J ends lost 3 bases and 8 bases, in that order; junction bases with no gene match: 8. From germline, CDR1 is SGDLS and CDR2 YYNGEE. Here the CDR3 reads CASSGGDRGFYEQFF. The CDR3 DNA follows: TGTGCCAGCAGCGGCGGGGACAGGGGTTTTTATGAGCAGTTCTTC. The full variable domain, in which reference TRBV9 and TRBJ2-1 provide the parts outside the CDR3, is DSGVTQTPKHLITATGQRVTLRCSPRSGDLSVYWYQQSLDQGLQFLIQYYNGEERAKGNILERFSAQQFPDLHSELNLSSLELGDSALYFCASSGGDRGFYEQFFGPGTRLTVL.

The CDR3 reads CASSQDTVVGELFF. CDR3 nucleotides: TGCGCCAGCAGCCAAGATACGGTTGTGGGGGAGCTGTTTTTT. The rearrangement links TRBV4-1 to TRBJ2-2, with D unresolved. V dropped 0 bases and J dropped 8 bases, with 10 bases sitting between them. The CDR3 extends over 14 amino acids. Germline loops: CDR1 MGHRA, CDR2 YSYEKL.

This clonotype came up a few times. The chain couples TRBV10-3 to TRBJ2-7; 8 bases line up with TRBD1. Trimming removed 6 bases from V and 3 bases from J; junction bases left unmatched: 7. Germline values: CDR1 ENHRY, CDR2 SYGVKD. The CDR3 totals 14 residues. CDR3 nucleotide sequence: TGTGCCATCAGGGGGACAGGCGGGGACTACGAGCAGTACTTC. Translated: CAIRGTGGDYEQYF.

About this clonotype itself: An end of the junction differs from the germline gene, which may be a read error. The rearrangement uses TRBV29-1 and TRBJ2-5; 8 bases match TRBD1. The CDR3 is 15 amino acids. Germline CDR1 is SQVTM and CDR2 is ANQGSEA. CDR3 protein: CSVRRHRGYRETRYF. The DNA of the CDR3 is TGCAGCGTTCGCCGGCACAGGGGGTATAGAGAGACCCGGTACTTC.

This clonotype was counted between two and nine times. The gene calls are TRBV5-4 and TRBJ2-3, with 8 bases identical to TRBD1. Germline V gives CDR1 SGHNT, CDR2 YYREEE (reference sequence). V lost 3 bases, J lost 7 bases, and 13 bases stayed unmatched. CDR3 size: 16 residues. The CDR3 sequence: CASSSPNGQGAHTQYF. In nucleotides, the CDR3 is TGTGCCAGCAGCTCCCCCAACGGGCAGGGGGCTCATACGCAGTATTTT.

There are many counts of this clonotype. This chain joins TRBV6-1 and TRBJ1-5, with a weak D call TRBD1 (6 bases). The CDR3 loop spans 11 amino acids. The V gene's germline CDR1 is MNHNS and CDR2 SASEGT. The CDR3 is CANGGYQPQHF. The CDR3 DNA reads TGTGCTAATGGGGGCTATCAGCCCCAGCATTTT.

This clonotype appeared many times. This chain links TRBV18 with TRBJ2-1, with 8 bases aligning to TRBD2. The CDR3 loop spans 14 amino acids. Germline loops: CDR1 KGHSH, CDR2 LQKENI. The J segment lost 8 bases and the V segment lost 6 bases, leaving 9 bases of the junction unmatched. The CDR3 DNA follows: TGTGCCAGCTCCCCGGGGGGGGCAGTCGATGAGCAGTTCTTC. This gives the protein CASSPGGAVDEQFF.

This clonotype was counted only a few times. The J gene is TRBJ2-6, the V gene TRBV6-1; D call uncertain. This CDR3 region has 15 residues. CDR1 is MNHNS and CDR2 is SASEGT in the germline V gene. V was shortened by 7 bases and J by 0 bases, with 10 bases between the two germline ends. The DNA of the CDR3 is TGTGCCAGCAACCCGTTTCGCTCTGGGGCCAACGTCCTGACTTTC. Its protein product is CASNPFRSGANVLTF.

The rearrangement joins TRBV10-3 to TRBJ2-6; D gene uncertain. Germline-derived CDR1 and CDR2 are ENHRY and SYGVKD. Between the trimmed V and J ends, which lost 2 bases and 0 bases, there was a span of 14 bases. The CDR3 extends over 18 amino acids. The CDR3 coding sequence is TGTGCCATCAGTGAGGCATACAGTGTAAGCTCTGGGGCCAACGTCCTGACTTTC. Protein product: CAISEAYSVSSGANVLTF.

The CDR3 coding sequence is TGCAGTGCCCTCCGGGGTGGCGCTGGGGAGACCCAGTACTTC. Translation gives CSALRGGAGETQYF. The chain is built from TRBV20-1 and TRBJ2-5, with D maybe TRBD2 (5 bases). V dropped 6 bases and J dropped 5 bases, with 19 bases sitting between them. Germline values: CDR1 DFQATT, CDR2 SNEGSKA (reference sequence). This CDR3 is 14 amino acids long.

This clonotype was recorded at least ten times. The V gene is TRBV5-1, the J gene TRBJ2-2; the D gene is possibly TRBD2 (6 bases). Trimming cost V 4 bases and J 7 bases, with 26 bases left between them. Germline V gene data show CDR1 as SGHRS and CDR2 as YFSETQ. The CDR3 loop spans 18 amino acids. In DNA form, the CDR3 reads TGCGCCAGCAGCACCTTAACCGGGACTCAAAGTAGTGACGGGGAGCTGTTTTTT. Protein product: CASSTLTGTQSSDGELFF.

V usage is TRBV15 and J usage is TRBJ2-1; D possibly corresponds to TRBD2 (5 bases). CDR1 is LNHNV, CDR2 YYDKDF, per germline (reference sequence). The CDR3 has 15 residues. With 5 bases removed from V and 0 bases from J, the gap between germline ends came to 11 bases. The chain's CDR3 is CATSEGQPSYNEQFF. The CDR3 DNA follows: TGTGCCACCAGCGAGGGTCAGCCCTCCTACAATGAGCAGTTCTTC.